The 19 T cell receptor beta chains below all came from one sample that was sequenced in a study of T cell responses to AZD1222 COVID-19 vaccine. Assay: immunoSEQ multiplex PCR; the TCRdb copy retains only in-frame clones and omits some. The data hold 150,000 or so clones, with roughly nine tenths observed a single time. Sequenced here: peripheral blood, sampled 28 days after the second AZD1222 dose. The source of these receptors is an adult who received the AZD1222 COVID-19 vaccine.

The chain joins TRBV12-3 or TRBV12-4 to TRBJ1-5; D remains ambiguous. V shed 5 bases and J shed 10 bases, with 12 bases lying between them. This CDR3 is 12 amino acids long. The CDR3 protein is CASSPRALPQHF. The CDR3 DNA reads as TGTGCCAGCAGTCCGAGGGCCCTCCCCCAGCATTTT.

The J gene is TRBJ1-2, the V gene TRBV11-2; 9 bases line up with TRBD1. The CDR3 covers 15 residues. Unmatched junction bases numbered 7, after V lost 5 bases and J lost 3 bases. Germline V CDR1 and CDR2: SGHAT, FQNNGV. CDR3 in DNA: TGTGCCAGCAGCCCATTGGGACAGGGTCACTATGGCTACACCTTC. Its protein product is CASSPLGQGHYGYTF. Full variable domain (outside the CDR3, taken from reference TRBV11-2 and TRBJ1-2): EAGVAQSPRYKIIEKRQSVAFWCNPISGHATLYWYQQILGQGPKLLIQFQNNGVVDDSQLPKDRFSAERLKGVDSTLKIQPAKLEDSAVYLCASSPLGQGHYGYTFGSGTRLTVV.

The genes are TRBV6-5 and TRBJ1-3, with D unresolved. Trimming took 6 bases from V and 2 from J, leaving 11 bases between them. Per the germline V gene, CDR1 is MNHEY and CDR2 is SVGAGI. This CDR3 region has 14 residues. CDR3 nucleotide sequence: TGTGCCAGCAGCCGCGAGGGTACTGGAAACACCATATATTTT. Encoded protein: CASSREGTGNTIYF.

V and J are TRBV19 and TRBJ2-1, with D perhaps matching TRBD2 (5 bases). V shed 7 bases and J shed 8 bases, with 24 bases lying between them. The CDR3 covers 16 residues. Per the germline V gene, CDR1 is LNHDA and CDR2 is SQIVND (reference sequence). CDR3 DNA sequence: TGTGCCAGTACCGACCTACCGGGAACAAGGATTGATGAGCAGTTCTTC. Translated: CASTDLPGTRIDEQFF. Complete variable domain (other parts from reference TRBV19 and TRBJ2-1): DGGITQSPKYLFRKEGQNVTLSCEQNLNHDAMYWYRQDPGQGLRLIYYSQIVNDFQKGDIAEGYSVSREKKESFPLTVTSAQKNPTAFYLCASTDLPGTRIDEQFFGPGTRLTVL.

The V call is TRBV11-2, the J call TRBJ1-1; D is perhaps TRBD1 (6 bases). V shed 4 bases and J shed 1 base, with 7 bases lying between them. The CDR3 is 13 amino acids. From germline, CDR1 is SGHAT and CDR2 FQNNGV. The CDR3 loop is CASSSDRNTEAFF. The CDR3 nucleotides are TGTGCCAGCAGCTCGGACAGGAACACTGAAGCTTTCTTT.

The J gene is TRBJ1-5, the V gene TRBV6-5; D is unresolved. Germline values: CDR1 MNHEY, CDR2 SVGAGI. The CDR3 spans 13 residues. Between the trimmed V and J ends, which lost 5 bases and 1 base, there was a span of 6 bases. Here the CDR3 reads CASSQISNQPQHF. DNA for the CDR3: TGTGCCAGCAGTCAGATCAGCAATCAGCCCCAGCATTTT.

This rearrangement joins TRBV7-9 to TRBJ2-7, with 7 bases identical to TRBD1. Germline CDR1 reads SEHNR; CDR2 reads FQNEAQ (reference sequence). This CDR3 comprises 16 residues. J was trimmed by 1 base and V by 1 base; bases with no gene match: 7. CDR3 residues: CASSLVTGTASYEQYF. CDR3 bases: TGTGCCAGCAGCTTAGTAACCGGGACAGCATCCTACGAGCAGTACTTC.

The chain joins TRBV5-1 to TRBJ2-5; either TRBD1 or TRBD2 may fit D (5 bases each). Germline assignment: CDR1 SGHRS and CDR2 YFSETQ. The germline V and J ends were trimmed by 4 bases and 2 bases, with 9 bases remaining between them. This CDR3 is built from 13 residues. CDR3 nucleotide sequence: TGCGCCAGCAGCAAGGGACCGCAAGAGACCCAGTACTTC. Translated: CASSKGPQETQYF.

The chain is built from TRBV6-4 and TRBJ2-7, with D possibly being TRBD2 (5 bases). Trimming shortened V by 7 bases and J by 6 bases, and 7 bases separated the two germline ends. Germline CDR1 and CDR2: MRHNA and SNTAGT. CDR3 length equals 10 residues. The CDR3 here is CASIGGEQYF. CDR3 nucleotide sequence: TGTGCCAGCATAGGAGGCGAGCAGTACTTC.

The rearrangement joins TRBV19 to TRBJ1-5, with D possibly matching TRBD1 (5 bases). This CDR3 contains 16 residues. Per the germline V gene, CDR1 is LNHDA and CDR2 is SQIVND (reference sequence). V lost 7 bases to trimming and J lost 6 bases, with 22 bases between them. As DNA, the CDR3 is TGTGCCAGTACGTCCCCCGGGACCTTCGTCAGTCAGCCCCAGCATTTT. This translates into CASTSPGTFVSQPQHF.

This clone was seen only once. The V and J genes are TRBV3-1 (or the pseudogene TRBV3-2) and TRBJ2-5, with D perhaps TRBD2 (6 bases). With 0 bases removed from V and 4 bases from J, the gap between germline ends came to 12 bases. Germline V gene data show CDR1 as LGHDT and CDR2 as YNNKEL (reference sequence). The CDR3 has 15 amino acids. The CDR3 DNA sequence: TGTGCCAGCAGCCAAGAGAGGGGACTTCCAGAGACCCAGTACTTC. Translating it yields CASSQERGLPETQYF.

The J gene is TRBJ2-2, the V gene TRBV19; 12 bases are shared with TRBD1. V lost 6 bases, J lost 4 bases, and 6 bases stayed unmatched. The germline CDR1 and CDR2 sequences are LNHDA and SQIVND (reference sequence). The CDR3 sequence is 16 residues long. The CDR3 nucleotides are TGTGCCAGTAGCCCCGGGACAGGGGGCATCACCGGGGAGCTGTTTTTT. This sequence encodes CASSPGTGGITGELFF.

The chain is built from TRBV6-5 and TRBJ1-4; the D is unclear. The CDR3 extends over 15 amino acids. V lost 6 bases and J lost 4, with 15 bases in between. Germline values: CDR1 MNHEY, CDR2 SVGAGI. This CDR3 reads CASSLTRPSNEKLFF. The CDR3 bases are TGTGCCAGCAGCCTCACCCGCCCGAGTAATGAAAAACTGTTTTTT.

The V and J genes are TRBV29-1 and TRBJ1-2; 8 positions agree with TRBD1. The CDR3 runs to 13 residues. Germline V gene lookup returns CDR1 SQVTM and CDR2 ANQGSEA. V dropped 4 bases and J dropped 4; count of bases not matched to a gene: 5. For the CDR3, the DNA is TGCAGCGTTGGCCAGGGGGCTGTCTATGGCTACACCTTC. Translating it yields CSVGQGAVYGYTF. The complete variable domain, with remaining parts taken from reference TRBV29-1 and TRBJ1-2, reads SAVISQKPSRDICQRGTSLTIQCQVDSQVTMMFWYRQQPGQSLTLIATANQGSEATYESGFVIDKFPISRPNLTFSTLTVSNMSPEDSSIYLCSVGQGAVYGYTFGSGTRLTVV.

The chain links TRBV7-3 to TRBJ2-1, with TRBD2 matching over 10 bases. Germline V gives CDR1 SGHTA, CDR2 FQGTGA. The CDR3 runs 16 residues. The V gene end was trimmed by 4 bases and the J gene end by 8 bases; junction bases not matched to a gene: 11. CDR3 in amino acids: CASSSGLAGVFDEQFF. The CDR3 region has the DNA TGTGCCAGCAGCTCCGGCCTAGCGGGAGTCTTCGATGAGCAGTTCTTC.

The gene calls are TRBV10-2 and TRBJ2-1; 12 bases line up with TRBD2. This CDR3 comprises 14 residues. Looked up from germline, CDR1 is WSHSY and CDR2 is SAAADI. V lost 3 bases and J lost 9; bases outside the gene matches: 3. The CDR3 reads CASSDSLAGGEQFF. The CDR3 bases are TGCGCCAGCAGTGACTCACTAGCGGGAGGTGAGCAGTTCTTC.

V usage is TRBV2 and J usage is TRBJ1-1, with D uncertain. The CDR3 is 15 residues long. Germline CDR1 and CDR2: SNHLY and FYNNEI. Trimming cost V 1 base and J 3 bases, with 12 bases left between them. CDR3 coding DNA: TGTGCCAGCAGTGAAGGTGTAGGGATGCACACTGAAGCTTTCTTT. Translated, it gives CASSEGVGMHTEAFF.

This clone is labeled as large. The chain recombines TRBV7-9 with TRBJ1-4; D uncertain. The germline CDR1 and CDR2 sequences are SEHNR and FQNEAQ (reference sequence). V dropped 1 base and J dropped 8 bases, with 11 bases sitting between them. This CDR3 is 14 amino acids long. CDR3 sequence reads: CASSLEDKSEKLFF. The CDR3, as DNA: TGTGCCAGCAGCTTAGAGGATAAGAGCGAAAAACTGTTTTTT.

V usage is TRBV11-2 and J usage is TRBJ2-7; D not resolved. The germline V gene has CDR1 SGHAT and CDR2 FQNNGV. The CDR3 loop spans 14 amino acids. Trimming removed 3 bases from V and 2 bases from J, with 11 bases in between. CDR3 loop: CASSFDQLTYEQYF. CDR3 coding DNA: TGTGCCAGCAGCTTTGATCAGTTAACCTACGAGCAGTACTTC.